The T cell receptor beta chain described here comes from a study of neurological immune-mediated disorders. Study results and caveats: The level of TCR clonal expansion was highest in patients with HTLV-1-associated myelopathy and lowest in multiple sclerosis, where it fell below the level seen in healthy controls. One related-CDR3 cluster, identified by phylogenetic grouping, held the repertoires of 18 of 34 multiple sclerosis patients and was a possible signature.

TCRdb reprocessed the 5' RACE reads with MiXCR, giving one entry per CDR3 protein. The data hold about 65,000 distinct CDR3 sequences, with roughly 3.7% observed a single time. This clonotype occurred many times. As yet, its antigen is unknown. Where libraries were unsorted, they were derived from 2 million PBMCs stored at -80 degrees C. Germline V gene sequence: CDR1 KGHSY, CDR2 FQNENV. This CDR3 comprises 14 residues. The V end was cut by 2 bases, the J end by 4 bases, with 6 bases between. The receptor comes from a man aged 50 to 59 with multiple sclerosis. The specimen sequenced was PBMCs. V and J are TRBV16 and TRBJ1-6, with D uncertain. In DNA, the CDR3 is TGTGCCAGCAGCCAAAGCGGGTATAATTCACCCCTCCACTTT. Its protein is CASSQSGYNSPLHF.